Listed here are 8 T cell receptor beta chains from one sample, sequenced in a study of blood T cell repertoires in COVID-19. Clones were read by immunoSEQ multiplex PCR, and TCRdb kept only the in-frame ones, dropping some. The table lists over 100,000 clones, roughly 87% of them singletons. Material: peripheral blood. Every receptor here comes from a woman between 50 and 59 years old with COVID-19, enrolled during active disease.

The rearrangement uses TRBV28 and TRBJ2-2, with 12 bases aligning to TRBD2. The CDR3 spans 16 residues. Germline trimming cut 5 bases from V and 4 bases from J; bases unmatched to any gene: 5. CDR1 and CDR2 (germline): MDHEN, SYDVKM. Here the CDR3 reads CASSRTSGGSTGELFF. The CDR3, as DNA: TGTGCCAGCAGTCGTACTAGCGGGGGGAGCACCGGGGAGCTGTTTTTT.

This chain uses TRBV24-1 with TRBJ2-3, with D possibly matching TRBD1 (6 bases). V lost 6 bases, J lost 2 bases, and 14 bases lay in between. Germline V gene lookup returns CDR1 KGHDR and CDR2 SFDVKD. The CDR3 has 15 residues. This CDR3 is CATSPGQLYTDTQYF. CDR3 bases: TGTGCCACCAGTCCAGGACAGTTGTACACAGATACGCAGTATTTT.

The rearrangement uses TRBV25-1 and TRBJ2-7; no firm D call. Germline assignment: CDR1 MGHDK and CDR2 SYGVNS. This CDR3 has 12 residues. V dropped 10 bases and J dropped 3 bases, with 13 bases sitting between them. The CDR3 loop is CATTTSSYEQYF. CDR3 bases: TGTGCCACCACCACGTCTAGCTACGAGCAGTACTTC.

This clone appeared once. The chain links TRBV28 to TRBJ2-1; 8 bases match TRBD1. The CDR3 length is 14 residues. The germline V gene has CDR1 MDHEN and CDR2 SYDVKM. V lost 7 bases to trimming and J lost 4 bases; unmatched junction nucleotides: 6. CDR3 coding DNA: TGTGCCAGCACCTACGGACAGGGTTACAATGAGCAGTTCTTC. Protein product: CASTYGQGYNEQFF.

The genes are TRBV12-3 or TRBV12-4 and TRBJ1-1; the match to TRBD1 covers 8 bases. Germline trimming cut 5 bases from V and 9 bases from J; bases unmatched to any gene: 5. The CDR3 has 12 residues. CDR3 sequence: CASSRTGFKAFF. CDR3 nucleotides: TGTGCCAGCAGTCGGACAGGGTTTAAAGCTTTCTTT.

V usage is TRBV19 and J usage is TRBJ1-2; 9 bases map to TRBD1. Germline CDR1 LNHDA, CDR2 SQIVND (reference sequence). The CDR3 has 15 residues. The V gene end was trimmed by 5 bases and the J gene end by 2 bases; junction bases not matched to a gene: 6. The CDR3 coding sequence is TGTGCCAGTAGTCCGATGACAGGGGGGAACTATGGCTACACCTTC. Translated: CASSPMTGGNYGYTF.

The CDR3 nucleotides read TGTGCCAGTAGTATAGATCTCGCAGGCCCATCAGCCCAGCATTTT. Translated: CASSIDLAGPSAQHF. This chain uses TRBV19 with TRBJ1-5; D call uncertain. CDR3 length: 15 amino acids. V lost 0 bases and J lost 11, with 17 bases in between. The germline V gene encodes CDR1 LNHDA and CDR2 SQIVND (reference sequence).

The CDR3 DNA reads as TGTGCCAGCAGCTTAGCGCCCGGGTCTGGGGAGCTGTTTTTT. Translation: CASSLAPGSGELFF. V is TRBV7-8 and J is TRBJ2-2; D is unclear. Germline V CDR1 and CDR2: SGHVS, FQNEAQ. Trimming stripped 0 bases from V and 8 bases from J, with 10 bases between. This CDR3 region has 14 residues.